This entry lists 22 T cell receptor beta chains sequenced from one sample in a study of Graves' ophthalmopathy and Graves' hyperthyroidism. The study amplified TCR beta CDR3 regions using RNA transcripts. The first-round RT-PCR employed HTBI primers together with the Qiagen OneStep RT-PCR kit. A multiplex PCR was then performed as the second round. TCRdb re-analysed the multiplex PCR reads in MiXCR, keeping a single row per CDR3 protein. The table includes about 640,000 distinct CDR3 sequences, about two fifths detected once. Sequences were obtained from peripheral blood. The receptors come from an adult man with Graves' ophthalmopathy.

In its sample, this clonotype was seen many times. J is TRBJ1-2 and V is TRBV20-1, with D uncertain. CDR1 DFQATT and CDR2 SNEGSKA come from the germline V gene (reference sequence). This CDR3 contains 13 residues. V lost 5 bases and J lost 2, with 12 bases in between. The CDR3 here is CSAEYWANYGYTF. CDR3 in DNA: TGCAGTGCTGAGTACTGGGCAAACTATGGCTACACCTTC.

The chain has TRBV29-1 and TRBJ2-5; D remains unclear. Germline V gene lookup returns CDR1 SQVTM and CDR2 ANQGSEA. The CDR3 length is 13 residues. V lost 8 bases, J lost 2 bases, and 15 bases lay in between. The CDR3, as DNA: TGCAGCTCCAAGCGCTTTGGTCAAGAGACCCAGTACTTC. This gives the protein CSSKRFGQETQYF. The full variable domain, in which reference TRBV29-1 and TRBJ2-5 provide the parts outside the CDR3, is SAVISQKPSRDICQRGTSLTIQCQVDSQVTMMFWYRQQPGQSLTLIATANQGSEATYESGFVIDKFPISRPNLTFSTLTVSNMSPEDSSIYLCSSKRFGQETQYFGPGTRLLVL.

CDR3 in amino acids: CASSQVVAWANVLTF. CDR3 nucleotide sequence: TGTGCCAGCAGCCAAGTTGTGGCCTGGGCCAACGTCCTGACTTTC. The chain joins TRBV4-2 to TRBJ2-6, with no clear D. V gave up 1 base and J gave up 5 bases, with 9 bases separating them. This CDR3 is built from 15 residues. The germline gives CDR1 LGHNA, CDR2 YNFKEQ.

A word on this clonotype: A much larger clone sits a single nucleotide away, making a read error possible. The chain couples TRBV4-1 to TRBJ1-2, with 7 bases lining up with TRBD1. Germline CDR1 MGHRA, CDR2 YSYEKL. V lost 2 bases, J lost 6 bases, and 9 bases stayed unmatched. The CDR3 sequence is 15 residues long. The CDR3 DNA follows: TGCGCCAGCAGCCAAACAGGGGCTATACAGAATGGCTACACCTTC. Protein sequence: CASSQTGAIQNGYTF.

This clonotype was picked up many times. This chain links TRBV10-3 with TRBJ2-5, with 8 bases identical to TRBD1. The CDR3 is 14 residues long. The V segment lost 10 bases and the J segment 0 bases; nucleotides outside the gene matches: 7. Germline V lookup: CDR1 ENHRY, CDR2 SYGVKD. CDR3 residues: CASRPQGDQETQYF. In nucleotides, the CDR3 is TGTGCCAGCAGGCCACAGGGGGACCAAGAGACCCAGTACTTC.

The V and J genes are TRBV7-9 and TRBJ2-5, with TRBD2 identical over 13 bases. Germline V gives CDR1 SEHNR, CDR2 FQNEAQ (reference sequence). V shed 4 bases, J shed 1 base, and the junction held 3 bases outside the gene matches. The CDR3 contains 16 residues. CDR3 DNA sequence: TGTGCCAGCAGCTACGGGACTAGCGGGACCCAAGAGACCCAGTACTTC. Protein product: CASSYGTSGTQETQYF. Supplemented by reference TRBV7-9 and TRBJ2-5, the full variable domain reads DTGVSQNPRHKITKRGQNVTFRCDPISEHNRLYWYRQTLGQGPEFLTYFQNEAQLEKSRLLSDRFSAERPKGSFSTLEIQRTEQGDSAMYLCASSYGTSGTQETQYFGPGTRLLVL.

This clonotype was seen repeatedly, ten times or more. V and J are TRBV7-6 and TRBJ2-7; no clear D. Germline-derived CDR1 and CDR2 are SGHVS and FNYEAQ. Trimming cost V 5 bases and J 0 bases, with 17 bases left between them. The CDR3 length is 16 residues. CDR3 protein: CASSTGRKKSSYEQYF. The DNA for the CDR3 is TGTGCCAGCAGCACCGGACGAAAAAAGAGCTCCTACGAGCAGTACTTC.

This clonotype has just a few counts. CDR3 sequence: CATSDLRTGNTGELFF. For the CDR3, the DNA is TGTGCCACCAGTGATTTGAGGACAGGGAACACCGGGGAGCTGTTTTTT. The genes are TRBV24-1 and TRBJ2-2, with 7 bases lining up with TRBD1. Trimming took 0 bases from V and 1 from J; bases not matched to a gene: 1. Germline-derived CDR1 and CDR2 are KGHDR and SFDVKD. The CDR3 spans 16 residues.

A remark on this clonotype: A much larger clone differs by one base, so this may be a read error. This chain connects TRBV19 to TRBJ2-5; either TRBD1 or TRBD2 may fit D (6 bases each). The germline gives CDR1 LNHDA, CDR2 SQIVND (reference sequence). The V and J ends lost 5 bases and 9 bases respectively, with 19 bases between them. The CDR3 covers 14 residues. CDR3 amino acids: CASSQRGIGEAQYF. The DNA of the CDR3 is TGTGCCAGTAGTCAGAGGGGGATTGGGGAGGCCCAGTACTTC.

The rearrangement links TRBV24-1 to TRBJ1-6; D is ambiguous. The CDR3 covers 12 residues. Trimming pared 11 bases from V and 0 bases from J, leaving 4 bases between. Germline-derived CDR1 and CDR2 are KGHDR and SFDVKD. The CDR3 loop reads CARDSYNSPLHF. CDR3 DNA: TGTGCCAGAGACTCCTATAATTCACCCCTCCACTTT.

The CDR3 DNA reads as TGTGCCAGCAGTTCCCCCCTAGACGACTATGGCTACACCTTC. Translating it yields CASSSPLDDYGYTF. V usage is TRBV2 and J usage is TRBJ1-2; no firm D call. Germline CDR1 SNHLY, CDR2 FYNNEI. Trimming removed 5 bases from V and 3 bases from J, with 13 bases in between. The CDR3 is 14 residues long.

In this sample, this clonotype turned up a few times. This chain links TRBV7-6 with TRBJ1-1; D not certain. Per germline, CDR1 SGHVS and CDR2 FNYEAQ. V shed 4 bases and J shed 2 bases, with 8 bases lying between them. The CDR3 spans 13 residues. The DNA for the CDR3 is TGTGCCAGCAGCTCCGCCCAAAACACTGAAGCTTTCTTT. Protein product: CASSSAQNTEAFF.

Note on this clonotype: This sequence may be a read error, since a much larger clone differs from it by one base. It is likely a read error, because the conserved phenylalanine at the end of the CDR3 is missing. V gene TRBV24-1 combines with J gene TRBJ1-1; 9 nucleotides align to TRBD1. Per the germline V gene, CDR1 is KGHDR and CDR2 is SFDVKD. This CDR3 has 14 amino acids. V gave up 5 bases and J gave up 3 bases; unmatched junction bases: 3. CDR3 bases: TGTGCCACCAGTGCGGGACAGGGAGACACTGAAGCTTTCTCT. Translated, it gives CATSAGQGDTEAFS.

This clonotype has at least ten counts. V usage is TRBV11-2 and J usage is TRBJ1-6; no clear D gene. CDR1 and CDR2 (germline): SGHAT, FQNNGV. The CDR3 totals 12 residues. V shed 3 bases and J shed 15 bases, with 12 bases lying between them. CDR3 amino acids: CASSFGQNGLHF. DNA for the CDR3: TGTGCCAGCAGCTTCGGTCAAAACGGCCTCCACTTT. The entire variable domain, with the rest obtained from reference TRBV11-2 and TRBJ1-6, is as follows: EAGVAQSPRYKIIEKRQSVAFWCNPISGHATLYWYQQILGQGPKLLIQFQNNGVVDDSQLPKDRFSAERLKGVDSTLKIQPAKLEDSAVYLCASSFGQNGLHFGNGTRLTVT.

There are many counts of this clonotype. V is TRBV6-6 and J is TRBJ2-7; either TRBD1 or TRBD2 may supply D (6 bases each). Trimming stripped 2 bases from V and 2 bases from J, with 10 bases between. The germline gives CDR1 MNHNY, CDR2 SVGAGI (reference sequence). The length of the CDR3 is 14 residues. CDR3 sequence reads: CASSYQGRPYEQYF. Written as DNA, the CDR3 is TGTGCCAGCAGTTACCAGGGGAGGCCCTACGAGCAGTACTTC.

This clonotype was seen a single time. This chain uses TRBV6-1 with TRBJ2-5; the match to TRBD1 covers 10 bases. The CDR3 is made up of 14 amino acids. The germline gives CDR1 MNHNS, CDR2 SASEGT. V lost 10 bases, J lost 5 bases, and 10 bases stayed unmatched. For the CDR3, the DNA is TGTGCCATCAGATCGGGACAGGGGACGGAGACCCAGTACTTC. It is translated as CAIRSGQGTETQYF.

This clonotype was detected only once. Just one base apart from a much larger clone, this may be a read error. The chain has TRBV5-1 and TRBJ2-7; 7 bases agree with TRBD1. Per germline, CDR1 SGHRS and CDR2 YFSETQ. The J segment lost 2 bases and the V segment lost 5 bases, leaving 4 bases of the junction unmatched. CDR3 length: 13 amino acids. The CDR3 loop is CASRKGATYEQYF. CDR3 DNA: TGCGCCAGCAGGAAGGGGGCTACCTACGAGCAGTACTTC.

Turning to this clonotype: A read error is possible here, since a much larger clone lies one base away. The rearrangement joins TRBV7-3 to TRBJ2-7; 8 nucleotides agree with TRBD2. The CDR3 has 15 residues. Germline loops: CDR1 SGHTA, CDR2 FQGTGA. The CDR3 loop reads CASSPSGGGHYGQYF. The CDR3 bases are TGTGCCAGCAGCCCCTCGGGGGGGGGGCACTACGGGCAGTACTTC.

This clonotype was recorded at least ten times. The J gene is TRBJ1-1, the V gene TRBV29-1, with TRBD1 as a possible D gene (5 bases). The germline CDR1 and CDR2 sequences are SQVTM and ANQGSEA. The CDR3 sequence is 11 residues long. V was pared by 7 bases and J by 4 bases, with 10 bases between. CDR3 coding DNA: TGCAGCGGCGGGACGTCCACTGAAGCTTTCTTT. It yields the protein CSGGTSTEAFF.

This clonotype appeared once. The V gene is TRBV11-2, the J gene TRBJ2-2; 8 bases match TRBD2. Losses at the gene ends were 5 bases for V and 1 base for J; bases not matched to a gene: 6. Germline loops: CDR1 SGHAT, CDR2 FQNNGV. The CDR3 covers 16 residues. The chain's CDR3 is CASSRTSGQNTGELFF. The CDR3 DNA is TGTGCCAGCAGCCGTACTAGCGGACAGAACACCGGGGAGCTGTTTTTT.

This clonotype was seen many times. This sequence joins TRBV20-1 and TRBJ1-2, with no clear D. This CDR3 region has 15 residues. The V gene's germline CDR1 is DFQATT and CDR2 SNEGSKA (reference sequence). V was trimmed by 0 bases and J by 4 bases, leaving 15 bases between them. CDR3 nucleotide sequence: TGCAGTGCTAGAGATGAGAGAGGTCTGGGCTATGGCTACACCTTC. It encodes CSARDERGLGYGYTF.

This clonotype was observed at least ten times. V and J are TRBV7-9 and TRBJ2-2; D is uncertain. CDR3 length: 13 residues. V lost 5 bases and J 7 bases, leaving 11 bases between the germline ends. Per the germline V gene, CDR1 is SEHNR and CDR2 is FQNEAQ (reference sequence). In DNA form, the CDR3 reads TGTGCCAGCAGCCCGAGCTCCTACGGGGAGCTGTTTTTT. This sequence encodes CASSPSSYGELFF.